This TCR beta chain comes out of a study of blood T cell repertoires in COVID-19 (dated by TCRdb to the early 2020s). Regarding the study in general: Collaborator samples came from the United States, Italy and Spain and covered acute and convalescent phases of COVID-19. The material from the prospective study consisted of cDNA or gDNA derived from T cells, B-cell-depleted T cells, or PBMCs. Deeply sampled blood TCRbeta repertoires from subjects exposed to, actively infected with, or recovered from COVID-19 were included in the dataset. The repertoires were released in a freely available public database intended as a resource for research on the immune response to SARS-CoV-2. The samples were drawn from the first 160 participants of the ongoing ImmuneRACE study and from roughly 1,300 subjects provided by 6 global collaborators. The sample metadata nearly always contained a de-identified subject ID, COVID-19 status, age in years and sex. Where HLA class I and class II types were available, the types were taken from metadata supplied by the sample provider, not from assay-based typing. What the study reported, not specific to this receptor: The quantity of clinical and demographic metadata differed by source and by participant and was supplied without curation.

The immunoSEQ Assay, a bias-controlled multiplex PCR, was used to amplify TCRbeta CDR3 regions from genomic DNA. Concerning the study's data processing: Within the assay, amplification of reference gene primers was used to estimate how many nucleated cells each sample contained. To quantify the absolute abundance of each unique TCRbeta CDR3 rearrangement, sequence reads were collapsed and filtered. Productive Simpson clonality was computed per sample as the square root of Simpson's diversity index over productive rearrangements. TCRdb provides this immuneACCESS table in a form limited to in-frame rearrangements. Some clones are lacking; in checked studies, under half of them reflect an unresolved V gene, and why the rest are absent is not known. From that table come the V and J calls and clone size; the DNA was used to work out D and trimming. Within this sample are about 140,000 clones, with about 80% of them counted one time only. Together, the top ten hold 4% of the sample.

Each collaborating institution followed its own protocols to collect whole blood in K2EDTA tubes. For TCRbeta analysis, collaborators shipped samples in one of three forms: frozen whole blood, isolated PBMCs, or DNA extracted from either of those sample types. Of note for this clone: Which antigen it targets is not known. It has no much larger one-base neighbor in the sample; base qualities were not kept.

CDR1 LGHDT and CDR2 YNNKEL were looked up in the germline V gene (reference sequence). From its cysteine to its phenylalanine, the CDR3 spans 14 amino acids. The CDR3 DNA has 42 bases and is translated from base 1. Germline trimming: 1 base from V, 2 bases from J; junction bases outside gene matches: 1. The chain links TRBV3-1 (or the pseudogene TRBV3-2) with TRBJ2-7; TRBD2 fits 8 bases in the junction. Sequenced input: peripheral blood. The clonotype originates from an older woman with acute or convalescent COVID-19. The DNA sequence is as follows: TGTGCCAGCAGCCAAGTTAGCGGGACCTACGAGCAGTACTTC. It translates to CASSQVSGTYEQYF.